These 32 T cell receptor beta chains came from one sample sequenced in a study of shared clonotypes between healthy human individuals. The protocol was immunoSEQ multiplex PCR, while the TCRdb copy is restricted to in-frame clones and leaves out a portion. The sample consists of about 700,000 clones, just over 90% of them appearing once. Naive CD8 cells were CD45RO-negative, positively selected for CCR7, excluding terminally differentiated effector memory CD45RA+ cells. Sequenced input: naive CD8+ T cells sorted from blood. All receptors derive from a man younger than 45 in good health.

The J gene is TRBJ2-1, the V gene TRBV28; perhaps TRBD2 as D (5 bases). From germline, CDR1 is MDHEN and CDR2 SYDVKM. The CDR3 runs to 16 residues. V dropped 3 bases and J dropped 5 bases, with 17 bases sitting between them. CDR3 nucleotide sequence: TGTGCCAGCAGTTTCCCCCCGGTAGCGAAAGACAATGAGCAGTTCTTC. Protein: CASSFPPVAKDNEQFF.

The rearrangement joins TRBV10-2 to TRBJ2-5, with TRBD2 matching 9 bases. The germline V gene encodes CDR1 WSHSY and CDR2 SAAADI. The V and J ends lost 5 bases and 3 bases, in that order; junction bases with no gene match: 7. The CDR3 runs to 15 residues. As DNA, the CDR3 is TGCGCCAGCAGTATCGCTAGCGGGGTAAAAGAGACCCAGTACTTC. Encoded protein: CASSIASGVKETQYF.

This chain joins TRBV11-2 and TRBJ2-1; 7 bases map to TRBD2. The CDR3 extends over 15 amino acids. Germline V gene sequence: CDR1 SGHAT, CDR2 FQNNGV. After removal of 3 bases from V and 6 bases from J, the junction contained 8 bases not matched to a gene. CDR3: CASSFFGGVGNEQFF. Here the CDR3 DNA reads TGTGCCAGCAGCTTTTTTGGGGGGGTAGGCAATGAGCAGTTCTTC.

This sequence joins TRBV27 and TRBJ2-1, with 9 positions matching TRBD2. Germline CDR1 and CDR2: MNHEY and SMNVEV (reference sequence). This CDR3 has 15 residues. Trimming cost V 3 bases and J 7 bases; bases outside gene matches: 7. CDR3 nucleotides: TGTGCCAGCAGTTTTCTCGCGGGAGGGCCTAATGAGCAGTTCTTC. Protein: CASSFLAGGPNEQFF.

This chain connects TRBV27 to TRBJ2-7, with 7 bases matching TRBD1. V lost 3 bases and J lost 3; bases outside the gene matches: 5. Germline CDR1 is MNHEY and CDR2 is SMNVEV (reference sequence). The length of the CDR3 is 14 residues. As DNA, the CDR3 is TGTGCCAGCAGTTTGACAGGGAAGGGCTACGAGCAGTACTTC. Amino acid sequence: CASSLTGKGYEQYF.

The chain carries TRBV30 and TRBJ1-2, with D possibly TRBD1 on 6 matching bases. The ends were cut back, 0 bases at V and 5 bases at J, with 19 bases in the middle. Germline CDR1 GTSNPN, CDR2 SVGIG (reference sequence). The CDR3 covers 16 residues. CDR3 DNA: TGTGCCTGGAGTGTAAAGTTTCTGGGGGCAAGTTATGGCTACACCTTC. As protein: CAWSVKFLGASYGYTF.

This chain links TRBV7-9 with TRBJ2-1, with 8 bases lining up with TRBD2. The CDR3 spans 18 residues. J lost 4 bases, V lost 4 bases, and 15 bases had no gene match. Germline V gene sequence: CDR1 SEHNR, CDR2 FQNEAQ (reference sequence). The chain's CDR3 is CASSSVDGASGFYNEQFF. Here the CDR3 DNA reads TGTGCCAGCAGCTCCGTCGATGGGGCTAGCGGGTTTTACAATGAGCAGTTCTTC.

The chain carries TRBV27 and TRBJ2-7; 8 bases map to TRBD2. In germline, CDR1 is MNHEY, CDR2 SMNVEV (reference sequence). The trim removed 2 bases at V and 3 bases at J, leaving 3 bases unmatched. The CDR3 consists of 14 residues. The CDR3 sequence: CASSLMAGGYEQYF. CDR3 DNA: TGTGCCAGCAGTTTAATGGCGGGAGGCTACGAGCAGTACTTC.

The chain links TRBV18 to TRBJ2-7, with 10 bases that match TRBD2. The CDR3 contains 15 residues. Per germline, CDR1 KGHSH and CDR2 LQKENI. The J segment lost 5 bases and the V segment lost 2 bases, leaving 6 bases of the junction unmatched. This CDR3 is CASSPRAGGPDEQYF. DNA of the CDR3: TGTGCCAGCTCACCAAGAGCGGGAGGGCCCGACGAGCAGTACTTC.

The chain links TRBV30 to TRBJ1-1; D is undetermined. Germline lookup yields CDR1 GTSNPN and CDR2 SVGIG (reference sequence). The CDR3 runs to 14 residues. The V and J ends lost 0 bases and 3 bases respectively, with 11 bases between them. CDR3 region: CAWSVIGLDTEAFF. The CDR3 bases are TGTGCCTGGAGTGTAATCGGGCTGGACACTGAAGCTTTCTTT.

The V call is TRBV10-3, the J call TRBJ2-1; TRBD2 is a possible D gene (6 bases). Trimming cost V 3 bases and J 5 bases, with 11 bases left between them. The germline V gene encodes CDR1 ENHRY and CDR2 SYGVKD. The CDR3 has 14 residues. DNA of the CDR3: TGTGCCATCAGTGACCCGGGAGTCCACAATGAGCAGTTCTTC. It specifies CAISDPGVHNEQFF.

The chain joins TRBV27 to TRBJ1-2, with TRBD1 as a possible D gene (5 bases). CDR1 and CDR2 from the germline V gene are MNHEY and SMNVEV (reference sequence). Trimming left V 0 bases short and J 3 bases short, with 8 bases between. The CDR3 runs to 14 residues. CDR3 sequence reads: CASSLSTGHYGYTF. CDR3 DNA sequence: TGTGCCAGCAGTTTATCTACAGGCCACTATGGCTACACCTTC.

This chain joins TRBV6-1 and TRBJ2-1; D not resolved. Trimming took 5 bases from V and 4 from J, leaving 3 bases between them. The CDR3 length is 11 residues. Per germline, CDR1 MNHNS and CDR2 SASEGT. CDR3: CASSQYNEQFF. The CDR3 coding sequence is TGTGCCAGCAGTCAATACAATGAGCAGTTCTTC.

The sample holds one count of this clone. This rearrangement joins TRBV5-4 to TRBJ2-7, with 7 positions matching TRBD2. The germline V gene encodes CDR1 SGHNT and CDR2 YYREEE (reference sequence). V lost 0 bases to trimming and J lost 5 bases; unmatched junction nucleotides: 5. The CDR3 loop spans 14 amino acids. This CDR3 is CASSLAVGGHEQYF. The CDR3 coding sequence is TGTGCCAGCAGCTTGGCGGTGGGAGGGCACGAGCAGTACTTC.

This chain uses TRBV9 with TRBJ1-4; TRBD1 is a possible D gene (5 bases). The CDR3 loop spans 15 amino acids. Trimming took 1 base from V and 4 from J, leaving 11 bases between them. The germline gives CDR1 SGDLS, CDR2 YYNGEE. CDR3 residues: CASSVTGDYNEKLFF. DNA of the CDR3: TGTGCCAGCAGCGTAACGGGGGATTATAATGAAAAACTGTTTTTT.

This rearrangement joins TRBV27 to TRBJ1-3; D uncertain. V gave up 6 bases and J gave up 4 bases, with 4 bases separating them. Germline CDR1 and CDR2: MNHEY and SMNVEV (reference sequence). The CDR3 covers 11 residues. CDR3 sequence reads: CASRWGNTIYF. The CDR3, as DNA: TGTGCCAGCAGGTGGGGAAACACCATATATTTT.

V usage is TRBV7-7 and J usage is TRBJ2-5; TRBD2 aligns across 9 bases. This CDR3 spans 12 amino acids. Germline CDR1 reads SSHAT; CDR2 reads FNYEAQ (reference sequence). The V segment lost 6 bases and the J segment 5 bases; nucleotides outside the gene matches: 1. The CDR3, as DNA: TGTGCCAGCAGAGGACTAGCGGAGACCCAGTACTTC. Translation: CASRGLAETQYF.

As for this clone: Other DNA sequences in the sample encode the same CDR3. This chain joins TRBV10-2 and TRBJ1-3; no clear D gene. Looked up from germline, CDR1 is WSHSY and CDR2 is SAAADI. The V gene lost 0 bases and the J gene lost 4 bases, with 7 bases spanning the gap. The length of the CDR3 is 14 residues. The CDR3 region is CASSESRGGNTIYF. The CDR3 nucleotides read TGCGCCAGCAGTGAGTCCAGAGGGGGAAACACCATATATTTT.

The chain uses TRBV27 and TRBJ2-7; TRBD1 aligns across 7 bases. Germline CDR1 MNHEY, CDR2 SMNVEV (reference sequence). The CDR3 has 13 residues. V lost 8 bases to trimming and J lost 2 bases; unmatched junction nucleotides: 6. In nucleotides, the CDR3 is TGTGCCAGCGGCAGACAGGGTCCCTACGAGCAGTACTTC. Its protein is CASGRQGPYEQYF.

The gene calls are TRBV5-1 and TRBJ2-7; TRBD2 aligns across 10 bases. The CDR3 is 14 residues long. With 3 bases clipped from V and 3 bases from J, the junction kept 3 bases outside the gene matches. The germline gives CDR1 SGHRS, CDR2 YFSETQ. The DNA for the CDR3 is TGCGCCAGCAGCTCCGGGACTAGCGACTACGAGCAGTACTTC. Translated, it gives CASSSGTSDYEQYF.

This clone was detected once. The V call is TRBV21-1, the J call TRBJ2-3. TRBV21-1 is a known pseudogene. This CDR3 contains 11 residues. CDR3 DNA sequence: TGTGCCAGCAGCAAATTAGATACGCAGTATTTT. It yields the protein CASSKLDTQYF.

The sample holds one count of this clone. The gene calls are TRBV15 and TRBJ2-1; D possibly corresponds to TRBD2 (5 bases). The CDR3 contains 13 residues. CDR1 and CDR2 from the germline V gene are LNHNV and YYDKDF (reference sequence). V lost 6 bases to trimming and J lost 5 bases, with 11 bases between them. CDR3 in amino acids: CATRGSGNNEQFF. CDR3 bases: TGTGCCACCAGGGGTTCGGGGAACAATGAGCAGTTCTTC.

The chain recombines TRBV2 with TRBJ1-5; the D is unclear. Germline CDR1 reads SNHLY; CDR2 reads FYNNEI. The length of the CDR3 is 15 residues. The ends were cut back, 3 bases at V and 3 bases at J, with 12 bases in the middle. This CDR3 is CASSDMMLANQPQHF. The CDR3 DNA reads TGTGCCAGCAGTGATATGATGTTGGCCAATCAGCCCCAGCATTTT.

This clone appeared once. The CDR3 nucleotides are TGTGCCAGCAGTGACAACAATCAGCCCCAGCATTTT. Its protein product is CASSDNNQPQHF. This rearrangement joins TRBV2 to TRBJ1-5; D is uncertain. This CDR3 comprises 12 residues. The germline V gene has CDR1 SNHLY and CDR2 FYNNEI. Trimming took off 3 bases at V and 3 bases at J, with 3 bases between the two ends.

This chain links TRBV7-6 with TRBJ2-1; 8 nucleotides align to TRBD2. Germline V gene sequence: CDR1 SGHVS, CDR2 FNYEAQ. J gave up 2 bases and V 3 bases, and 9 bases lay outside the gene matches. The CDR3 has 17 residues. The CDR3 DNA reads TGTGCCAGCAGCTTCCTAAGCGGGGGAACTCCCTACAATGAGCAGTTCTTC. As protein: CASSFLSGGTPYNEQFF.

The gene calls are TRBV27 and TRBJ1-4; D remains unclear. Germline CDR1 MNHEY, CDR2 SMNVEV (reference sequence). This CDR3 comprises 15 residues. Trimming pared 9 bases from V and 0 bases from J, leaving 14 bases between. CDR3 protein: CARRKKGPTNEKLFF. The CDR3 nucleotides are TGTGCCAGGAGGAAGAAAGGGCCAACTAATGAAAAACTGTTTTTT.

The J gene is TRBJ2-1, the V gene TRBV10-1; D ambiguous. The germline V and J ends were trimmed by 2 bases and 8 bases, with 7 bases remaining between them. The germline V gene encodes CDR1 WNHNN and CDR2 SYGVQD (reference sequence). The CDR3 has 12 amino acids. CDR3 sequence: CASSEGWDEQFF. CDR3 coding DNA: TGCGCCAGCAGTGAGGGCTGGGATGAGCAGTTCTTC.

V usage is TRBV4-1 and J usage is TRBJ2-3, with D possibly being TRBD1 (7 bases). This CDR3 contains 18 residues. CDR1 is MGHRA and CDR2 is YSYEKL in the germline V gene. The ends were cut back, 3 bases at V and 2 bases at J, with 21 bases in the middle. The CDR3 loop reads CASSHAPSDRTNTDTQYF. The CDR3 region has the DNA TGCGCCAGCAGCCATGCCCCCTCGGACAGGACTAACACAGATACGCAGTATTTT.

The V gene is TRBV29-1, the J gene TRBJ2-1; D call uncertain. Germline lookup yields CDR1 SQVTM and CDR2 ANQGSEA. V lost 6 bases, J lost 1 base, and 7 bases lay in between. This CDR3 comprises 12 residues. The CDR3 sequence is CSVHSSYNEQFF. In nucleotides, the CDR3 is TGCAGCGTGCACAGTTCCTACAATGAGCAGTTCTTC.

This clone has only one observation. The V call is TRBV19, the J call TRBJ1-2, with 7 bases fitting TRBD1. Germline loops: CDR1 LNHDA, CDR2 SQIVND (reference sequence). Trimming removed 1 base from V and 4 bases from J; junction bases left unmatched: 6. The CDR3 totals 15 residues. CDR3 DNA: TGTGCCAGTAGTATAGGACAGGGCGGTTCCTATGGCTACACCTTC. Translation: CASSIGQGGSYGYTF.

The gene calls are TRBV5-1 and TRBJ2-7, with no clear D. The V gene lost 3 bases and the J gene lost 0 bases, with 4 bases spanning the gap. The CDR3 length is 12 residues. Germline-derived CDR1 and CDR2 are SGHRS and YFSETQ. The CDR3 sequence: CASSWGSYEQYF. DNA for the CDR3: TGCGCCAGCAGCTGGGGCTCCTACGAGCAGTACTTC.

The V call is TRBV19, the J call TRBJ1-1; a weak D match, TRBD1 (5 bases). CDR1 is LNHDA, CDR2 SQIVND, per germline (reference sequence). This CDR3 is built from 12 residues. The ends were cut back, 6 bases at V and 5 bases at J, with 10 bases in the middle. In DNA form, the CDR3 reads TGTGCCAGTAGCGTACGGGGGACTGAAGCTTTCTTT. Translated: CASSVRGTEAFF.